Below, one T cell receptor (beta chain) is given with its context. Its specificity is unknown. These data belong to a study of T cell responses to AZD1222 COVID-19 vaccine. Clones were sequenced by immunoSEQ multiplex PCR, and TCRdb holds only the in-frame ones, with some missing. The sample carries tens of thousands of clones, 84% recorded once. Trimming took 3 bases from V and 7 from J, leaving 10 bases between them. The CDR3 is 12 residues long. Germline values: CDR1 SGHTS, CDR2 YDEGEE. Findings and caveats of the study: There were vaccine-associated CD4 TCRs across spike, dominant at 160-218 and 743-854.

The rearrangement links TRBV5-8 to TRBJ1-1, with D uncertain. Source: peripheral blood, taken on day 0 of AZD1222 vaccination. The TCR sequence derives from an adult in good health. This CDR3 is CASSSPHSEAFF. The CDR3 DNA reads as TGTGCCAGCAGCTCCCCGCACAGTGAAGCTTTCTTT.